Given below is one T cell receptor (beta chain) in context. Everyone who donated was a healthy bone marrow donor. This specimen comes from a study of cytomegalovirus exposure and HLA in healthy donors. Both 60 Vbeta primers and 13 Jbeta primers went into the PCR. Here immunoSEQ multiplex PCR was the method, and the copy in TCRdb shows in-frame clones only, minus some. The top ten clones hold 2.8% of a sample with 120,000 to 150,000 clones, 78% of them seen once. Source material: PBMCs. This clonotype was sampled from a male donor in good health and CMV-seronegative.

CDR3 in amino acids: CASSLTSTDTQYF. The DNA of the CDR3 is TGCGCCAGCAGTCTTACTAGCACAGATACGCAGTATTTT. The chain employs TRBV10-1 and TRBJ2-3; D gene uncertain. The CDR3 has 13 amino acids. V dropped 5 bases and J dropped 0 bases, with 6 bases sitting between them. CDR1 WNHNN and CDR2 SYGVQD come from the germline V gene (reference sequence).